This T cell receptor (beta chain) was recorded in a study of blood T cell repertoires in COVID-19. About the research overall: PBMCs, B-cell-depleted T cells, or T cells were the source of the cDNA or gDNA that made up the material.

V shed 2 bases, J shed 7 bases, and the junction held 8 bases outside the gene matches. The CDR3 runs to 15 residues. The germline gives CDR1 MRHNA, CDR2 SNTAGT. Original data processing: Quantification of nucleated cells was approximated via reference gene primer amplification. The repertoire was sequenced with immunoSEQ multiplex PCR; TCRdb's copy has only in-frame clones and lacks some. V, J and clone size derive from that table, while D and trimming were established from the DNA sequence. The sample carries some 75,000 clones, around nine tenths recorded once. V and J are TRBV6-4 and TRBJ1-2; 9 positions agree with TRBD1. The sequenced sample consisted of peripheral blood. This TCR was recovered from a man in his 70s with active or convalescent COVID-19. CDR3 nucleotide sequence: TGTGCCAGCAGTGACCTGACAGGGGGTTATCTTGGCTACACCTTC. Protein sequence: CASSDLTGGYLGYTF.